This T cell receptor beta chain emerged from a study of blood T cell repertoires in COVID-19. Germline V gene sequence: CDR1 SGHNT, CDR2 YYREEE (reference sequence). With V trimmed by 7 bases and J by 7 bases, 11 bases remained unmatched. This CDR3 has 16 amino acids. In its sample, this clone was seen once. Profiled with immunoSEQ multiplex PCR; TCRdb holds only in-frame clones, not every one. In the table there are 45,000 to 55,000 clones, approximately 84% of which are singletons. The source of this sequence is a human donor with active or convalescent COVID-19. The donor label of this sample is uncertain. This rearrangement joins TRBV5-4 to TRBJ2-2, with 12 bases identical to TRBD1. The sequenced material came from peripheral blood. The CDR3 nucleotides read TGTGCCAGCGAATCCGGGACAGGGGGCTTAATCGGGGAGCTGTTTTTT. It translates to CASESGTGGLIGELFF.